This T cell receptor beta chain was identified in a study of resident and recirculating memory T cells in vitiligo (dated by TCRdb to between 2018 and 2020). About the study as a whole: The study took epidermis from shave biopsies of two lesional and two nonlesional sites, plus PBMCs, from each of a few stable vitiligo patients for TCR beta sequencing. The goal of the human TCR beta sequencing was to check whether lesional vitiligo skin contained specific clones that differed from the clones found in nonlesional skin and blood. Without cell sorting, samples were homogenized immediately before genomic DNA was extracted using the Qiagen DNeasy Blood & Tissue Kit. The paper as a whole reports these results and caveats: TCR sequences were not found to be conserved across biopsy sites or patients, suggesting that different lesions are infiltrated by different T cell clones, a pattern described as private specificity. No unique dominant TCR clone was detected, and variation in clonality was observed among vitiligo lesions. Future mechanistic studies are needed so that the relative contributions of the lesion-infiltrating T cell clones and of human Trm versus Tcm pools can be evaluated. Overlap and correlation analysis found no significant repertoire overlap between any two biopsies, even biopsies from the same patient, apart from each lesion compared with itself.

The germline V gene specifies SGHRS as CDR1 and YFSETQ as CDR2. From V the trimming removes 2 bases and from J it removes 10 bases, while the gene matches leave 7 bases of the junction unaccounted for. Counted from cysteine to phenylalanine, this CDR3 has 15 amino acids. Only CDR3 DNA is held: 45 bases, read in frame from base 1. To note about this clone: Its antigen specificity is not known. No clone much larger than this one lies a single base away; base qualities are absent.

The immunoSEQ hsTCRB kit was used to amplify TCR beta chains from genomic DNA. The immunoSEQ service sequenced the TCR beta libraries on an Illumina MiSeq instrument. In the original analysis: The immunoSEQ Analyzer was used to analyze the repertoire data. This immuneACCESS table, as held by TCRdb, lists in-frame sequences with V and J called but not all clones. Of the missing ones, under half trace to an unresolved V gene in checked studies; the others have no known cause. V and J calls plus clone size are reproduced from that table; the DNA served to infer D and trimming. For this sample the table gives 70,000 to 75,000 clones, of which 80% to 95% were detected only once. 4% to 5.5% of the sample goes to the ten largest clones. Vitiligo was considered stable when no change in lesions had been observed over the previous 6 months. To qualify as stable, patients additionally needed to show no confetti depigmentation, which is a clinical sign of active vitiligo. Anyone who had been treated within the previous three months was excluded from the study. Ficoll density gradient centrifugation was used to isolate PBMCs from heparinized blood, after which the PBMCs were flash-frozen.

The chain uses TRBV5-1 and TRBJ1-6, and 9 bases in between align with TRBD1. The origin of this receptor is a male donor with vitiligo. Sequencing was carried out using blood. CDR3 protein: CASSLSGTGRSPLHF. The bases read TGCGCCAGCAGCTTATCCGGGACAGGGAGGTCACCCCTCCACTTT.